The 18 T cell receptor beta chains below were found in one sample sequenced in a study of blood T cell repertoires in COVID-19. The protocol was immunoSEQ multiplex PCR, while the TCRdb copy is restricted to in-frame clones and leaves out a portion. The sample contains 200,000 to 300,000 clones, over 80% of which appear only once. Specimen: peripheral blood. Every receptor here comes from a woman in her 40s who had recovered from COVID-19.

This clone has only one observation. V is TRBV5-1 and J is TRBJ2-5; D is unresolved. V was shortened by 4 bases and J by 2 bases, with 15 bases between the two germline ends. Germline V gene lookup returns CDR1 SGHRS and CDR2 YFSETQ. This CDR3 contains 15 residues. The CDR3 DNA follows: TGCGCCAGCAGCCGGCAGGCAGGCGATCAAGAGACCCAGTACTTC. It encodes CASSRQAGDQETQYF.

The J gene is TRBJ2-1, the V gene TRBV5-4; 8 bases match TRBD2. The ends lost 0 bases at V and 3 bases at J; junction bases unmatched: 2. The CDR3 covers 15 residues. Germline V gene sequence: CDR1 SGHNT, CDR2 YYREEE (reference sequence). In DNA, the CDR3 is TGTGCCAGCAGCTTGGAAGCGGGGGACTACAATGAGCAGTTCTTC. This gives the protein CASSLEAGDYNEQFF.

The chain employs TRBV29-1 and TRBJ2-4; 12 nucleotides agree with TRBD2. This CDR3 region has 13 residues. The trim removed 4 bases at V and 12 bases at J, leaving 7 bases unmatched. Germline-derived CDR1 and CDR2 are SQVTM and ANQGSEA. The CDR3 spells CSVASGGARAQYF. DNA of the CDR3: TGCAGCGTTGCTAGCGGGGGGGCCCGGGCTCAGTACTTC.

The rearrangement links TRBV7-2 to TRBJ1-2; possibly TRBD1 for D (5 bases). The CDR3 covers 17 residues. CDR1 and CDR2 from the germline V gene are SGHTA and FQGNSA. V dropped 3 bases and J dropped 5 bases, with 22 bases sitting between them. The CDR3 loop reads CASSFASVSGLLYGYTF. The CDR3 DNA is TGTGCCAGCAGCTTTGCGAGTGTGTCAGGGCTTCTTTATGGCTACACCTTC.

The chain has TRBV7-6 and TRBJ2-1, with 8 nucleotides matching TRBD2. The CDR3 runs to 16 residues. Germline V gene lookup returns CDR1 SGHVS and CDR2 FNYEAQ. The V and J ends lost 1 base and 6 bases, in that order; junction bases with no gene match: 8. CDR3 sequence (DNA): TGTGCCAGCAGCTTAGGGGCGCGGGGGGTAGGCAATGAGCAGTTCTTC. Amino acid sequence: CASSLGARGVGNEQFF.

The chain recombines TRBV10-3 with TRBJ1-2; TRBD1 matches 10 bases. This CDR3 has 13 amino acids. V gave up 3 bases and J gave up 8 bases; unmatched junction bases: 3. Germline loops: CDR1 ENHRY, CDR2 SYGVKD. CDR3 loop: CAISDGQGGGYTF. The CDR3 nucleotides read TGTGCCATCAGTGATGGACAGGGGGGCGGCTACACCTTC.

V usage is TRBV18 and J usage is TRBJ1-4, with D unresolved. Germline loops: CDR1 KGHSH, CDR2 LQKENI. V lost 3 bases and J 8 bases, leaving 13 bases between the germline ends. CDR3 length equals 14 residues. CDR3 sequence: CASSPLIPPEKLFF. The CDR3, as DNA: TGTGCCAGCTCACCCTTAATTCCCCCGGAAAAACTGTTTTTT.

V and J are TRBV5-4 and TRBJ1-1; 7 bases match TRBD1. V dropped 3 bases and J dropped 0; count of bases not matched to a gene: 8. The germline gives CDR1 SGHNT, CDR2 YYREEE (reference sequence). This CDR3 contains 16 residues. CDR3 DNA: TGTGCCAGCAGCTCTAAACAGGGACAGTTGAACACTGAAGCTTTCTTT. Protein: CASSSKQGQLNTEAFF.

This clone has only one observation. CDR3 loop: CASSRGLTYEQYF. The CDR3 DNA sequence: TGTGCCAGCAGCAGGGGGCTGACCTACGAGCAGTACTTC. The genes are TRBV9 and TRBJ2-7; 7 positions agree with TRBD1. With 4 bases clipped from V and 2 bases from J, the junction kept 3 bases outside the gene matches. Germline V gene data show CDR1 as SGDLS and CDR2 as YYNGEE. The CDR3 loop spans 13 amino acids.

The V call is TRBV2, the J call TRBJ2-5, with 7 bases fitting TRBD2. This CDR3 has 16 amino acids. Germline CDR1 SNHLY, CDR2 FYNNEI. V shed 6 bases, J shed 5 bases, and the junction held 15 bases outside the gene matches. The DNA of the CDR3 is TGTGCCAGCAGCGTCAGCGGGACCCTGAGGGCCGAGACCCAGTACTTC. It encodes CASSVSGTLRAETQYF.

This clone was seen once. The chain couples TRBV5-1 to TRBJ1-5; no definite D call. Germline lookup yields CDR1 SGHRS and CDR2 YFSETQ. Trimming took off 0 bases at V and 0 bases at J, with 22 bases between the two ends. The CDR3 is 20 residues long. The CDR3 bases are TGCGCCAGCAGCTTGGGTTTTACTTTGGAGGTTTACTATAGCAATCAGCCCCAGCATTTT. Translated: CASSLGFTLEVYYSNQPQHF.

This clone was seen only once. V is TRBV27 and J is TRBJ2-3; 8 bases align to TRBD2. The CDR3 totals 18 residues. In germline, CDR1 is MNHEY, CDR2 SMNVEV (reference sequence). V lost 2 bases to trimming and J lost 1 base; unmatched junction nucleotides: 11. Here the CDR3 DNA reads TGTGCCAGCAGTTTACTAGCGGTAGCGGGAACTGGCACAGATACGCAGTATTTT. Amino acids: CASSLLAVAGTGTDTQYF.

This chain connects TRBV6-5 to TRBJ2-1, with 11 bases aligning to TRBD2. With 2 bases clipped from V and 4 bases from J, the junction kept 4 bases outside the gene matches. CDR3 size: 16 residues. Germline lookup yields CDR1 MNHEY and CDR2 SVGAGI. This CDR3 reads CASSYVGLAEYNEQFF. For the CDR3, the DNA is TGTGCCAGCAGTTACGTGGGACTAGCGGAGTACAATGAGCAGTTCTTC.

CDR3 protein: CASSARDRPYNEQFF. DNA for the CDR3: TGCGCCAGCAGCGCCCGGGACAGGCCCTACAATGAGCAGTTCTTC. The chain links TRBV10-1 to TRBJ2-1, with 8 bases that match TRBD1. The CDR3 sequence is 15 residues long. Per germline, CDR1 WNHNN and CDR2 SYGVQD (reference sequence). V lost 6 bases to trimming and J lost 2 bases; unmatched junction nucleotides: 6.

V and J are TRBV2 and TRBJ1-2, with TRBD1 identical over 7 bases. The germline V gene has CDR1 SNHLY and CDR2 FYNNEI. V lost 0 bases and J lost 4; bases outside the gene matches: 8. The CDR3 loop spans 16 amino acids. The CDR3 DNA follows: TGTGCCAGCAGTGAAGCTGGACAGGCTGAGGTCTATGGCTACACCTTC. This sequence encodes CASSEAGQAEVYGYTF.

The genes are TRBV6-6 and TRBJ1-5, with 8 bases that match TRBD1. The CDR3 runs to 14 residues. The V gene's germline CDR1 is MNHNY and CDR2 SVGAGI (reference sequence). V lost 4 bases, J lost 4 bases, and 3 bases stayed unmatched. The CDR3 nucleotides read TGTGCCAGCAGTTTCCGGGACAGGAATCAGCCCCAGCATTTT. Protein sequence: CASSFRDRNQPQHF.

This clone was picked up one time. This rearrangement joins TRBV18 to TRBJ1-3, with 7 bases lining up with TRBD1. The CDR3 covers 16 residues. V was pared by 5 bases and J by 0 bases, with 7 bases of the junction left unmatched. Germline V gene data show CDR1 as KGHSH and CDR2 as LQKENI. CDR3 DNA sequence: TGTGCCAGCTCATCGGGACAGTTCACCTCTGGAAACACCATATATTTT. Translated, it gives CASSSGQFTSGNTIYF.

The chain has TRBV5-4 and TRBJ1-2; 10 bases map to TRBD1. With 4 bases clipped from V and 4 bases from J, the junction kept 13 bases outside the gene matches. CDR3 length equals 17 residues. From germline, CDR1 is SGHNT and CDR2 YYREEE (reference sequence). The CDR3 DNA reads TGTGCCAGCAGCAGAGACAGGGGGCGTTCGGAAGGCTATGGCTACACCTTC. Its protein is CASSRDRGRSEGYGYTF.